The rows below give T cell receptor beta chains drawn from one sample of a study of CD8+ T cells in alopecia areata. Using immunoSEQ multiplex PCR, the repertoire was profiled, and TCRdb retains in-frame clones only, with some absent. Among tens of thousands of clones listed, about 80% were seen once. The sequencing sample was made of NKG2D-low CD8+ T cells sorted from blood. Source of these receptors: a human donor with alopecia areata. Each CDR3 is given with its conserved first and last residue. Fields, in order: CDR3 DNA, CDR3 protein, D gene, J gene, clone size, V gene, CDR3 length. D genes are given only for firm matches. Size values are once, few and many counts, or a class for expanded clones, and some rows have none.

cdr3_nt: TGTGCCAGCAGCCAAGATAAGTGGGTGGGGACTAGCGGGAGTTTCTACAATGAGCAGTTCTTC
cdr3_aa: CASSQDKWVGTSGSFYNEQFF
d_call: TRBD2
j_call: TRBJ2-1
clone_size: few
v_call: TRBV14
cdr3_length: 21

cdr3_nt: TGTGCCAGCAATCAATTTGGCAATGAGCAGTTCTTC
cdr3_aa: CASNQFGNEQFF
d_call: -
j_call: TRBJ2-1
clone_size: -
v_call: TRBV13
cdr3_length: 12

cdr3_nt: TGTGCCAGCAGTTTAGGGACTAGTAGGTCCCATGAGCAGTTCTTC
cdr3_aa: CASSLGTSRSHEQFF
d_call: TRBD2
j_call: TRBJ2-1
clone_size: -
v_call: TRBV27
cdr3_length: 15

cdr3_nt: TGTGCCAGCAGTAACCCCCGGGAAGTCACCGGGGAGCTGTTTTTT
cdr3_aa: CASSNPREVTGELFF
d_call: -
j_call: TRBJ2-2
clone_size: once
v_call: TRBV6-6
cdr3_length: 15

cdr3_nt: TGTGCCAGCAGTTATCTGGACGGGCGACAGGAGCAGTACTTC
cdr3_aa: CASSYLDGRQEQYF
d_call: -
j_call: TRBJ2-7
clone_size: -
v_call: TRBV27
cdr3_length: 14

cdr3_nt: TGCAGCGTAAAACGACAGGGCTACGAGCAGTACTTC
cdr3_aa: CSVKRQGYEQYF
d_call: TRBD1
j_call: TRBJ2-7
clone_size: -
v_call: TRBV29-1
cdr3_length: 12

cdr3_nt: TGTGCCAGCAGTGCGTTAGGCGATATTTCTGGGGCCAACGTCCTGACTTTC
cdr3_aa: CASSALGDISGANVLTF
d_call: -
j_call: TRBJ2-6
clone_size: once
v_call: TRBV2
cdr3_length: 17

cdr3_nt: TGTGCCAGTAGTCTAGCGGAGGGGGGCGATGAGCAGTTCTTC
cdr3_aa: CASSLAEGGDEQFF
d_call: -
j_call: TRBJ2-1
clone_size: -
v_call: TRBV19
cdr3_length: 14

cdr3_nt: TGTGCCAGCAGCCAAGATTACAGGGGGTACGAGCAGTACTTC
cdr3_aa: CASSQDYRGYEQYF
d_call: TRBD1
j_call: TRBJ2-7
clone_size: -
v_call: TRBV4-2
cdr3_length: 14

cdr3_nt: TGCAGCGTTGAAGATCAGGGGCCGAGGAGCACAGATACGCAGTATTTT
cdr3_aa: CSVEDQGPRSTDTQYF
d_call: -
j_call: TRBJ2-3
clone_size: -
v_call: TRBV29-1
cdr3_length: 16

cdr3_nt: TGTGCCAGCAGCGTGGCTTGGACTGTCGAGCAGTACTTC
cdr3_aa: CASSVAWTVEQYF
d_call: -
j_call: TRBJ2-7
clone_size: few
v_call: TRBV7-8
cdr3_length: 13

cdr3_nt: TGTGCCCGAACCGCCTCCTCAGGGACTGAAGCTTTCTTT
cdr3_aa: CARTASSGTEAFF
d_call: -
j_call: TRBJ1-1
clone_size: -
v_call: TRBV30
cdr3_length: 13

cdr3_nt: TGCGCCAGCAGCCACATTCGGGGAGATACGCAGTATTTT
cdr3_aa: CASSHIRGDTQYF
d_call: -
j_call: TRBJ2-3
clone_size: few
v_call: TRBV4-1
cdr3_length: 13

cdr3_nt: TGTGCCACCCATAAGGGGGGAAACAATGAGCAGTTCTTC
cdr3_aa: CATHKGGNNEQFF
d_call: -
j_call: TRBJ2-1
clone_size: -
v_call: TRBV7-9
cdr3_length: 13

cdr3_nt: TGCGCCAGCAGCAACCGACATACAACTAATGAAAAACTGTTTTTT
cdr3_aa: CASSNRHTTNEKLFF
d_call: -
j_call: TRBJ1-4
clone_size: few
v_call: TRBV4-1
cdr3_length: 15

cdr3_nt: TGCAGCGTTGGGAAAGGGCGTACCCTGAACACTGAAGCTTTCTTT
cdr3_aa: CSVGKGRTLNTEAFF
d_call: -
j_call: TRBJ1-1
clone_size: -
v_call: TRBV29-1
cdr3_length: 15

cdr3_nt: TGTGCCAGCAGTTTTCGGGGGGCCACCACAGATACGCAGTATTTT
cdr3_aa: CASSFRGATTDTQYF
d_call: -
j_call: TRBJ2-3
clone_size: -
v_call: TRBV28
cdr3_length: 15

cdr3_nt: TGTGCCTGGAGTATGGGGTATGGCTATGGCTACACCTTC
cdr3_aa: CAWSMGYGYGYTF
d_call: -
j_call: TRBJ1-2
clone_size: -
v_call: TRBV30
cdr3_length: 13

cdr3_nt: TGTGCCAGCAGCCTGGACATACATGAGCAGTTCTTC
cdr3_aa: CASSLDIHEQFF
d_call: -
j_call: TRBJ2-1
clone_size: -
v_call: TRBV4-2
cdr3_length: 12

cdr3_nt: TGTGCCAGCAGCTTATGGGGGGCGTACACTGAAGCTTTCTTT
cdr3_aa: CASSLWGAYTEAFF
d_call: -
j_call: TRBJ1-1
clone_size: -
v_call: TRBV5-6
cdr3_length: 14

cdr3_nt: TGTGCCAGCAGCTCAATCCAAGAGACCCAGTACTTC
cdr3_aa: CASSSIQETQYF
d_call: -
j_call: TRBJ2-5
clone_size: -
v_call: TRBV7-9
cdr3_length: 12

cdr3_nt: TGTGCCAGCAAGGGAGGCAGCGGGGTACAAGAGACCCAGTACTTC
cdr3_aa: CASKGGSGVQETQYF
d_call: TRBD2
j_call: TRBJ2-5
clone_size: few
v_call: TRBV28
cdr3_length: 15

cdr3_nt: TGTGCCAGCAGAAGTACTAGCGGGAGGGCTGAGCAGTTCTTC
cdr3_aa: CASRSTSGRAEQFF
d_call: TRBD2
j_call: TRBJ2-1
clone_size: -
v_call: TRBV2
cdr3_length: 14

cdr3_nt: TGTGCCTGGACGGCCGTAAAGAGAAGGAATACGCAGTATTTT
cdr3_aa: CAWTAVKRRNTQYF
d_call: -
j_call: TRBJ2-3
clone_size: -
v_call: TRBV30
cdr3_length: 14

cdr3_nt: TGTGCCAGCAGCCAAGAAGGCTGGACAGGGAACGAGCAGTACTTC
cdr3_aa: CASSQEGWTGNEQYF
d_call: TRBD1
j_call: TRBJ2-7
clone_size: -
v_call: TRBV14
cdr3_length: 15

cdr3_nt: TGTGCCAGCGGGATTCAGCCCCAGCATTTT
cdr3_aa: CASGIQPQHF
d_call: -
j_call: TRBJ1-5
clone_size: -
v_call: TRBV6-5
cdr3_length: 10